A selection of T cell receptor beta chains follows, all from one sample in a study of blood T cells in healthy people across ages. TCRdb re-analysed the 5' RACE reads in MiXCR, keeping a single row per CDR3 protein. The table has about 780,000 distinct CDR3 sequences, about 47% seen once. The sequenced sample was blood. These receptors originate from a man older than 75 in good health. CDR3s include the opening cysteine and the closing phenylalanine or tryptophan. The order of the fields is CDR3 length, D gene, J gene, V gene, clone size, CDR3 DNA, CDR3 protein. The D gene is left open where the match is weak. Clone size is shown for a subset of rows, as once, few, many or a class of expanded clone.

>17|TRBD2|TRBJ2-1|TRBV29-1|.
TGCAGCGTGACCCAGCTTTTGAGCGGGAGCGGCTACAATGAGCAGTTCTTC
CSVTQLLSGSGYNEQFF
>21|TRBD2|TRBJ2-2|TRBV12-3/TRBV12-4|.
TGTGCCAGCAGCGAAATCCTTCGCCGAGGACTAGCGGGAGGGAGGACCGGGGAGCTGTTTTTT
CASSEILRRGLAGGRTGELFF
>15|TRBD2|TRBJ2-1|TRBV6-5|.
TGTGCCAGCAAAGAGCGGGGGAGCTCCTACAATGAGCAGTTCTTC
CASKERGSSYNEQFF
>15|.|TRBJ2-3|TRBV7-2|few
TGTGCCAGCAGCTTAGTTGGCACGATCACAGATACGCAGTATTTT
CASSLVGTITDTQYF
>13|.|TRBJ2-5|TRBV28|once
TGTGCCAGCAGTGGGACTGGGATCGATGAGCAGTACTTC
CASSGTGIDEQYF
>14|TRBD2|TRBJ2-1|TRBV29-1|many
TGCAGCGGGGGGACTAGCGGGAGGGTTGATGAGCAGTTCTTC
CSGGTSGRVDEQFF
>12|.|TRBJ2-7|TRBV12-3/TRBV12-4|.
TGTGCCAGCAGCGTTTTAACATACGAGCAGTACTTC
CASSVLTYEQYF
>14|TRBD2|TRBJ2-1|TRBV20-1|.
TGCAGTGCTTTAGCGGGAGGGCTGCGGAATGAGCAGTTCTTC
CSALAGGLRNEQFF
>16|.|TRBJ2-3|TRBV9|.
TGTGCCAGCAGCGCAAGGCCGGGACGGGGGACAGATACGCAGTATTTT
CASSARPGRGTDTQYF
>15|TRBD2|TRBJ2-3|TRBV20-1|few
TGCAGTGCTGCTCTGGGACTAGCGGGAGTATGTACGCAGTATTTT
CSAALGLAGVCTQYF
>17|TRBD2|TRBJ2-1|TRBV18|.
TGTGCCAGCTCACCGGGACTAGCGGGAGATTCATTCGATGAGCAGTTCTTC
CASSPGLAGDSFDEQFF
>14|.|TRBJ2-1|TRBV11-2|.
TGTGCCAGCAGCGTAGCCGGGAGTCCCCATGAGCAGTTCTTC
CASSVAGSPHEQFF
>13|TRBD1|TRBJ2-1|TRBV5-1|many
TGTGCCAGCAGCAGAGACAGGGGCGATGAGCAGTTCTTC
CASSRDRGDEQFF
>13|.|TRBJ2-3|TRBV15|.
TGTGCCACCAGAGTGAGCGGCACAGATACGCAGTATTTT
CATRVSGTDTQYF
>19|.|TRBJ1-5|TRBV28|few
TGTGCCAGCAGTTTATTGGTATGGCGGCGGGGGGTTATCGTGAAGCCCCAGCATTTT
CASSLLVWRRGVIVKPQHF
>14|TRBD2|TRBJ2-1|TRBV20-1|.
TGCAGTGGTTTGCCGACTAGCGGGAGGAATGAGCAGTTCTTC
CSGLPTSGRNEQFF
>15|.|TRBJ1-6|TRBV5-1|.
TGCGCCAGCAGCTTGGAGGCAGGGGCTAGTTCACCCCACCACTTT
CASSLEAGASSPHHF
>16|.|TRBJ2-2|TRBV9|.
TGTGCCAGCAGCGCGCCAGGGACTTCTGACACCGGGGAGCTGTTTTTT
CASSAPGTSDTGELFF
>14|TRBD1|TRBJ2-5|TRBV28|few
TGTGCCAGCAGTCTACGGACAGGAGCAGAGACCCAGTACTTC
CASSLRTGAETQYF
>11|.|TRBJ2-1|TRBV19|.
TGTGCCAGTAGTATAGGAGGCGAGCAGTTCTTC
CASSIGGEQFF
>16|TRBD2|TRBJ2-7|TRBV12-3/TRBV12-4|few
TGTGCCAGCACGGGACTAGCGAGAGGAACCGCCTACGAGCAGTACTTC
CASTGLARGTAYEQYF
>16|.|TRBJ2-5|TRBV20-1|many
TGCAGTGCTACGTCTTCCGAGGACCCCCTGTCGGAGACCCAGTACTTC
CSATSSEDPLSETQYF
>14|.|TRBJ2-3|TRBV5-1|.
TGCGCCAGTCGGTCGGGGGCAGGGACCGAGACGCAGTATTTT
CASRSGAGTETQYF
>16|TRBD2|TRBJ2-3|TRBV10-3|.
TGTGCCATCAGTGGGCTCCTAGCGGGGCGCACAGATACGCAGTATTTT
CAISGLLAGRTDTQYF
>14|.|TRBJ1-1|TRBV5-1|few
TGCGCCAGCAGCATTCGGGGGATGAACACTGAAGCTTTCTTT
CASSIRGMNTEAFF
>14|.|TRBJ2-3|TRBV10-3|few
TGTGCCATCAAGGATTGGACAGACGCAGATACGCAGTATTTT
CAIKDWTDADTQYF
>15|TRBD2|TRBJ2-3|TRBV20-1|many
TGCAGTGCGGGAAGGACTAGCGGCAGCACAGATACGCAGTATTTT
CSAGRTSGSTDTQYF
>14|.|TRBJ2-7|TRBV11-1|.
TGTGCCAGCAGCCTAAGGGTGGGCTCCTACGAGCAGTACTTC
CASSLRVGSYEQYF
>14|.|TRBJ1-5|TRBV10-2|many
TGCGCCAGCAGTGAGGGGGACGGTAATCAGCCCCAGCATTTT
CASSEGDGNQPQHF
>14|.|TRBJ2-1|TRBV24-1|few
TGTGCCACCAGTGATTCCCCCCAGGACAATGAGCAGTTCTTC
CATSDSPQDNEQFF
>14|.|TRBJ2-5|TRBV6-2/TRBV6-3|.
TGTGCCAGCAGACTCATGGGGGGACAAGAGACCCAGTACTTC
CASRLMGGQETQYF
>14|.|TRBJ1-4|TRBV5-1|.
TGCGCCAGCAGCTTGGCAGGCGCTGAAGAAAAACTGTTTTTT
CASSLAGAEEKLFF
>12|.|TRBJ2-5|TRBV20-1|few
TGCAGTGCTAGAGATCAAGGGGAGACCCAGTACTTC
CSARDQGETQYF
>18|TRBD2|TRBJ2-7|TRBV7-9|.
TGTGCCAGCAGCTTGCAACTAGCGGACGCGTTGGGTGCCGACGAGCAGTACTTC
CASSLQLADALGADEQYF
>12|.|TRBJ2-1|TRBV12-3/TRBV12-4|.
TGTGCCAGCAGCCCTCACCCCGGGGAGCAGTTCTTC
CASSPHPGEQFF
>14|.|TRBJ2-7|TRBV5-1|once
TGCGCCAGCAGCCCGGGGGACAGCCCTTACGAGCAGTACTTC
CASSPGDSPYEQYF
>15|TRBD2|TRBJ2-3|TRBV24-1|.
TGTGCCACCAGTGGGATCTTAGCGGGGGCAGATACGCAGTATTTT
CATSGILAGADTQYF
>13|.|TRBJ2-5|TRBV2|few
TGTGCCAGCAGGGCCGAAAACCAAGAGACCCAGTACTTC
CASRAENQETQYF
>15|TRBD1|TRBJ1-6|TRBV16|.
TGTGCCAGCAGCCAATCCGGACAGGGAGGCTCACCCCTCCACTTT
CASSQSGQGGSPLHF
>16|.|TRBJ2-7|TRBV14|.
TGTGCCAGCAGCCAAGGATTAGCCGGGGCAGGGTACGAGCAGTACTTC
CASSQGLAGAGYEQYF
>16|TRBD2|TRBJ2-5|TRBV20-1|.
TGCAGTGCTAGAGATCTTAAGCGGGAGGGCCCAGAGACCCAGTACTTC
CSARDLKREGPETQYF